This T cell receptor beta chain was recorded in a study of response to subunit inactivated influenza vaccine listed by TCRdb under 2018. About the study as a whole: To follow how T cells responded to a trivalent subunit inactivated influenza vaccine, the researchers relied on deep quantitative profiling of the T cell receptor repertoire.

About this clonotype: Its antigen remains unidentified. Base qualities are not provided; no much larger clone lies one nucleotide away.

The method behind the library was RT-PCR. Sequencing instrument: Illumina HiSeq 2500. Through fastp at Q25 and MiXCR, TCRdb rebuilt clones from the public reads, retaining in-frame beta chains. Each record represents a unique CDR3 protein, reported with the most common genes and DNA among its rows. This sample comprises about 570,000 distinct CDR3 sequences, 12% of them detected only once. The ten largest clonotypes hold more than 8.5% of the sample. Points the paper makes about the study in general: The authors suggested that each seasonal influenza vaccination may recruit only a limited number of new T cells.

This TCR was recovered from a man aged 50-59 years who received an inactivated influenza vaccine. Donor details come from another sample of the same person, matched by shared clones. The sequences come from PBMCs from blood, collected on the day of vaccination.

The nucleotide sequence is given as TGTGCCAGCAGTGATAGGCGGGAGTTTTTCGGGGAGCTGTTTTTT. It translates as CASSDRREFFGELFF. This receptor chain uses TRBV2 and TRBJ2-2; 7 junctional bases match TRBD2. From the cysteine up to the phenylalanine, the CDR3 has a length of 15 residues. The kept DNA is CDR3 alone, 45 bases in frame from the first base. According to the germline V gene, CDR1 reads SNHLY and CDR2 reads FYNNEI. Germline trimming: 3 bases from V, 7 bases from J; junction bases outside gene matches: 8.